A selection of T cell receptor beta chains follows, all from one sample in a study of beta chain features in type 1 diabetes. Repertoires were generated with immunoSEQ multiplex PCR, while TCRdb's copy carries only in-frame clones and drops some. Altogether 150,000 to 200,000 clones are present, about 10% being singletons, with the ten largest covering under 0.75%. Sequencing was done on a sample of central memory CD4+ T cells from blood. The receptors derive from a woman between 25 and 40 years old with type 1 diabetes. The CDR3 runs from the conserved cysteine through the conserved F or W. A D gene is named only where the DNA matches it firmly. Clone size appears in some rows only: once, few, many, or a class for an expanded clone.

clone size: few; J gene: TRBJ2-4; V gene: TRBV27; D gene: TRBD2; CDR3 DNA: TGTGCCAGCAGTCTACGACCTAGCGGGAGGACCATTCAGTACTTC; CDR3 protein: CASSLRPSGRTIQYF
clone size: .; J gene: TRBJ2-7; V gene: TRBV29-1; D gene: .; CDR3 DNA: TGCAGCGTTGGAGGGGGTCTGGACGAGCAGTACTTC; CDR3 protein: CSVGGGLDEQYF
clone size: few; J gene: TRBJ2-3; V gene: TRBV9; D gene: .; CDR3 DNA: TGTGCCAGCAGCGCAAACCATCGGGATACGCAGTATTTT; CDR3 protein: CASSANHRDTQYF
clone size: few; J gene: TRBJ1-1; V gene: TRBV5-1; D gene: .; CDR3 DNA: TGCGCCAGCAAAGGAGACTCCGAAGCTTTCTTT; CDR3 protein: CASKGDSEAFF
clone size: few; J gene: TRBJ1-2; V gene: TRBV7-9; D gene: .; CDR3 DNA: TGTGCCAGCAGCTTGGAGGTTTTGGCCTATGGCTACACCTTC; CDR3 protein: CASSLEVLAYGYTF
clone size: few; J gene: TRBJ2-5; V gene: TRBV4-1; D gene: TRBD1; CDR3 DNA: TGCGCCAGCAGCCAAGATCCCCGGGACAGCGAAGAGACCCAGTACTTC; CDR3 protein: CASSQDPRDSEETQYF
clone size: few; J gene: TRBJ1-1; V gene: TRBV2; D gene: .; CDR3 DNA: TGTGCCAGCAGTGTAGATAACACTGAAGCTTTCTTT; CDR3 protein: CASSVDNTEAFF
clone size: few; J gene: TRBJ2-5; V gene: TRBV7-9; D gene: .; CDR3 DNA: TGTGCCAGCAGCCCCCGCGGAGGGAGATGGTGGGACCAAGAGACCCAGTACTTC; CDR3 protein: CASSPRGGRWWDQETQYF
clone size: .; J gene: TRBJ2-2; V gene: TRBV19; D gene: .; CDR3 DNA: TGTGCCAGTAACAGCGGACAGAGTGCGAACACCGGGGAGCTGTTTTTT; CDR3 protein: CASNSGQSANTGELFF
clone size: few; J gene: TRBJ2-1; V gene: TRBV28; D gene: .; CDR3 DNA: TGTGCCAGCAGGCCCCTAGACAGGACAGATGAGCAGTTCTTC; CDR3 protein: CASRPLDRTDEQFF
clone size: .; J gene: TRBJ2-2; V gene: TRBV10-3; D gene: .; CDR3 DNA: TGTGCCACCCGGACTGCTGGCACCGGGGAGCTGTTTTTT; CDR3 protein: CATRTAGTGELFF
clone size: .; J gene: TRBJ1-1; V gene: TRBV2; D gene: TRBD1; CDR3 DNA: TGTGCCAGCATGGACAGGAAGAACACTGAAGCTTTCTTT; CDR3 protein: CASMDRKNTEAFF
clone size: few; J gene: TRBJ2-3; V gene: TRBV7-9; D gene: .; CDR3 DNA: TGTGCCAGCAGCTTGGGACTTAGCACAGATACGCAGTATTTT; CDR3 protein: CASSLGLSTDTQYF
clone size: few; J gene: TRBJ1-1; V gene: TRBV30; D gene: .; CDR3 DNA: TGTGCCTGGAGGACGACGGGGAACACTGAAGCTTTCTTT; CDR3 protein: CAWRTTGNTEAFF
clone size: .; J gene: TRBJ2-1; V gene: TRBV2; D gene: .; CDR3 DNA: TGTGCCAGCAGTGATGTGGGTGGGGCCTACGATGAGCAGTTCTTC; CDR3 protein: CASSDVGGAYDEQFF
clone size: few; J gene: TRBJ2-7; V gene: TRBV27; D gene: TRBD2; CDR3 DNA: TGTGCCAGCAGTTTCGGGGGGACTAGCCAGACCTACGAGCAGTACTTC; CDR3 protein: CASSFGGTSQTYEQYF
clone size: few; J gene: TRBJ2-7; V gene: TRBV7-8; D gene: .; CDR3 DNA: TGTGCCAGCAGCTTAGTTACTAGCTCCGCCTACGAGCAGTACTTC; CDR3 protein: CASSLVTSSAYEQYF
clone size: .; J gene: TRBJ2-6; V gene: TRBV13; D gene: TRBD2; CDR3 DNA: TGTGCCAGCACGACTAGCGGGAGTCCACCCGGGGCCAACGTCCTGACTTTC; CDR3 protein: CASTTSGSPPGANVLTF
clone size: .; J gene: TRBJ1-3; V gene: TRBV30; D gene: .; CDR3 DNA: TGTGCCTGGAGTCGCGGCGGGGTTGCTGGAAACACCATATATTTT; CDR3 protein: CAWSRGGVAGNTIYF
clone size: .; J gene: TRBJ1-2; V gene: TRBV11-2; D gene: .; CDR3 DNA: TGTGCCAGCAGCCCTCGGACAGAAATATCCTATGGCTACACCTTC; CDR3 protein: CASSPRTEISYGYTF
clone size: .; J gene: TRBJ2-2; V gene: TRBV4-2; D gene: TRBD2; CDR3 DNA: TGTGCCAGCAGCCAAGATCGCCTAGCGGGAGTAGACACCGGGGAGCTGTTTTTT; CDR3 protein: CASSQDRLAGVDTGELFF
clone size: .; J gene: TRBJ2-3; V gene: TRBV4-2; D gene: TRBD2; CDR3 DNA: TGTGCCAGCAGCTTTGGGACTAGCGGGAGAAGATTAGGAGATACGCAGTATTTT; CDR3 protein: CASSFGTSGRRLGDTQYF
clone size: .; J gene: TRBJ2-5; V gene: TRBV28; D gene: .; CDR3 DNA: TGTGCCAGCAGCCTAGGGGGCGGGGTCCAAGAGACCCAGTACTTC; CDR3 protein: CASSLGGGVQETQYF
clone size: .; J gene: TRBJ2-7; V gene: TRBV18; D gene: .; CDR3 DNA: TGTGCCAGCTCACCAAGCGCCAACTCCTACGAGCAGTACTTC; CDR3 protein: CASSPSANSYEQYF
clone size: few; J gene: TRBJ2-3; V gene: TRBV5-1; D gene: TRBD2; CDR3 DNA: TGCGCCAGCAGCCTCAGCGGGGGCCCGGATACGCAGTATTTT; CDR3 protein: CASSLSGGPDTQYF
clone size: .; J gene: TRBJ2-1; V gene: TRBV7-3; D gene: .; CDR3 DNA: TGTGCCAGCAGCCCGCCAGGGCAAGATGAGCAGTTCTTC; CDR3 protein: CASSPPGQDEQFF
clone size: few; J gene: TRBJ2-1; V gene: TRBV5-1; D gene: TRBD2; CDR3 DNA: TGCGCCAGCAGCTGGAGGACTAGCGGGTTCATAGAGGAGCAGTTCTTC; CDR3 protein: CASSWRTSGFIEEQFF
clone size: .; J gene: TRBJ2-5; V gene: TRBV6-1; D gene: TRBD2; CDR3 DNA: TGTGCCAGCAGTGAAGCCGGGACTAGGAGTGAGACCCAGTACTTC; CDR3 protein: CASSEAGTRSETQYF
clone size: .; J gene: TRBJ2-1; V gene: TRBV7-2; D gene: TRBD2; CDR3 DNA: TGTGCCAGCATGCTTAGAAGACCGGGAGGGCCGCCTTACAATGAGCAGTTCTTC; CDR3 protein: CASMLRRPGGPPYNEQFF
clone size: few; J gene: TRBJ2-3; V gene: TRBV19; D gene: TRBD2; CDR3 DNA: TGTGCCAGTAGTATTCGACTAGCGGGAGCCGGAGATACGCAGTATTTT; CDR3 protein: CASSIRLAGAGDTQYF
clone size: .; J gene: TRBJ1-2; V gene: TRBV5-1; D gene: TRBD1; CDR3 DNA: TGCGCCAGCAGCTACGACAGGGAGGATGGCTACACCTTC; CDR3 protein: CASSYDREDGYTF
clone size: .; J gene: TRBJ1-5; V gene: TRBV28; D gene: TRBD1; CDR3 DNA: TGTGCCAGCTTCGCCGGGACAGCTAGCAATCAGCCCCAGCATTTT; CDR3 protein: CASFAGTASNQPQHF
clone size: .; J gene: TRBJ2-3; V gene: TRBV5-6; D gene: .; CDR3 DNA: TGTGCCAGCAGCATCGGGACACGGAGCACAGATACGCAGTATTTT; CDR3 protein: CASSIGTRSTDTQYF
clone size: .; J gene: TRBJ1-1; V gene: TRBV7-2; D gene: TRBD1; CDR3 DNA: TGTGCCAGCAGCTTAGGGACAGGGACCACTGAAGCTTTCTTT; CDR3 protein: CASSLGTGTTEAFF
clone size: few; J gene: TRBJ1-1; V gene: TRBV18; D gene: .; CDR3 DNA: TGTGCCAGCTCACCAGACAGGACGAACACTGAAGCTTTCTTT; CDR3 protein: CASSPDRTNTEAFF
clone size: few; J gene: TRBJ2-7; V gene: TRBV5-4; D gene: .; CDR3 DNA: TGTGCCAGCAGCCTGAGGTACAGGACATACGAGCAGTACTTC; CDR3 protein: CASSLRYRTYEQYF
clone size: .; J gene: TRBJ1-1; V gene: TRBV20-1; D gene: .; CDR3 DNA: TGCAGTGCTTGGGAGGACACTGAAGCTTTCTTT; CDR3 protein: CSAWEDTEAFF
clone size: .; J gene: TRBJ2-1; V gene: TRBV29-1; D gene: TRBD2; CDR3 DNA: TGCAGCGTTGAATGGACGGGACTAGCGGGGACGCAGTTCTTC; CDR3 protein: CSVEWTGLAGTQFF
clone size: few; J gene: TRBJ2-6; V gene: TRBV7-2; D gene: .; CDR3 DNA: TGTGCCAGCATGTCTGGGCTCTCGGGGGCCAACGTCCTGACTTTC; CDR3 protein: CASMSGLSGANVLTF
clone size: .; J gene: TRBJ2-7; V gene: TRBV29-1; D gene: TRBD2; CDR3 DNA: TGCAGCGTTGGTACTAGCGGTTCCTACGAGCAGTACTTC; CDR3 protein: CSVGTSGSYEQYF
clone size: few; J gene: TRBJ1-1; V gene: TRBV29-1; D gene: TRBD1; CDR3 DNA: TGCAGCGTTGGACAGGGGAGCACTGAAGCTTTCTTT; CDR3 protein: CSVGQGSTEAFF
clone size: .; J gene: TRBJ2-7; V gene: TRBV7-2; D gene: TRBD2; CDR3 DNA: TGTGCCAGCAGCTTCGACCGGGGGGGCTACGAGCAGTACTTC; CDR3 protein: CASSFDRGGYEQYF
clone size: .; J gene: TRBJ2-3; V gene: TRBV15; D gene: .; CDR3 DNA: TGTGCCACCAGCAGAGCGGGAGAGAGCACAGATACGCAGTATTTT; CDR3 protein: CATSRAGESTDTQYF
clone size: few; J gene: TRBJ1-1; V gene: TRBV5-8; D gene: .; CDR3 DNA: TGTGCCAGCAGCCCCGAACCCTGGACAGCAAGGGAAGCTTTCTTT; CDR3 protein: CASSPEPWTAREAFF
clone size: few; J gene: TRBJ2-2; V gene: TRBV30; D gene: .; CDR3 DNA: TGTGCCTGGAGGAGACCTCGGGGCGGGGAGCTGTTTTTT; CDR3 protein: CAWRRPRGGELFF
clone size: .; J gene: TRBJ2-3; V gene: TRBV7-8; D gene: TRBD2; CDR3 DNA: TGTGCCAGCAGCTTAGGCGGGACTAGCGTAGGCCTAGGCACAGATACGCAGTATTTT; CDR3 protein: CASSLGGTSVGLGTDTQYF